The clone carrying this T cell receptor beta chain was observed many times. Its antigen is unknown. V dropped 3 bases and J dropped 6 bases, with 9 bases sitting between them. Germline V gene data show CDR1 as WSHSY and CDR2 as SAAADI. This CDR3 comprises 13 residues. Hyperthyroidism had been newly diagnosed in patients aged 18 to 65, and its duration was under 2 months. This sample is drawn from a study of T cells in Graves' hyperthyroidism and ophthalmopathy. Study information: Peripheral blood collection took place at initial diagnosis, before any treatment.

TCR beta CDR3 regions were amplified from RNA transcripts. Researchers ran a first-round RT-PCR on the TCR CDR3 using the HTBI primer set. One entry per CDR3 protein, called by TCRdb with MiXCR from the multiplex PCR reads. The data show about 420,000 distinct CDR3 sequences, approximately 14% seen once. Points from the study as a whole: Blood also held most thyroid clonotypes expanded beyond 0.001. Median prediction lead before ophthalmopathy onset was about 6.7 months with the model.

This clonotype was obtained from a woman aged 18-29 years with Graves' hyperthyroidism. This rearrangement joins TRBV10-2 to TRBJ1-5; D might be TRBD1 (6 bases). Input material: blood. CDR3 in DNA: TGCGCCAGCAGTGACAGGGGACCTCAGCCCCAGCATTTT. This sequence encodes CASSDRGPQPQHF.